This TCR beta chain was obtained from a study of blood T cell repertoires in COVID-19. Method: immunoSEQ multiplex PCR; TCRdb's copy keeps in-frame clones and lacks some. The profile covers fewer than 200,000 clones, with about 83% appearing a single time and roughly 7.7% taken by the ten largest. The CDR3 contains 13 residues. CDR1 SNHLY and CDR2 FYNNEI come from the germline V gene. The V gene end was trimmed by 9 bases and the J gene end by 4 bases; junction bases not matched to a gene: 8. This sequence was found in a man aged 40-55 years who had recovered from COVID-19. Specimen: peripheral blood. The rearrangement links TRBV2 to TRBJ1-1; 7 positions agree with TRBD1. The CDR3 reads CASRQGVITEAFF. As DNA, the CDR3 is TGTGCCAGTCGACAGGGAGTAATCACTGAAGCTTTCTTT.